The clone carrying this T cell receptor beta chain was seen repeatedly, ten times or more. The data were taken from a study of T cells in Graves' hyperthyroidism and ophthalmopathy. Germline-derived CDR1 and CDR2 are SGHVS and FQNEAQ. The CDR3 is made up of 17 amino acids. V shed 1 base and J 0 bases; nucleotides not matched to a gene: 5. TCR beta CDR3 regions were amplified from RNA transcripts. RT-PCR in the first round (using the HTBI primer set) targeted the TCR CDR3. TCRdb ran MiXCR on the multiplex PCR reads and lists one entry per CDR3 protein. The sample carries over 450,000 distinct CDR3 sequences, 14% recorded once.

This receptor was taken from a woman aged 18 to 35 with Graves' hyperthyroidism. V gene TRBV7-8 combines with J gene TRBJ2-7; 11 bases map to TRBD2. What was sequenced was blood. The CDR3 DNA follows: TGTGCCAGCAGCTTAGGACTAGCGGGAATCACCTCCTACGAGCAGTACTTC. This encodes CASSLGLAGITSYEQYF.